This T cell receptor (beta chain) came from a study of human T cells and chemical hapten exposure. On this clonotype: Its antigen is as yet unknown.

Findings of the study overall: Those TCRs sitting above 1 in 1000 frequency stayed the same with DPC sensitization.

Time point specified: healthy volunteer bleed at 2 weeks. Extraction of total RNA was performed on unfractionated whole blood. CDR1 and CDR2 from the germline V gene are MNHEY and SVGEGT. J was trimmed by 0 bases and V by 5 bases; bases with no gene match: 4. There are 17 residues in the CDR3. Individual cDNA molecules had unique molecular identifiers attached to them by the library. TCRdb recomputed calls from the RACE reads with MiXCR, one row per CDR3 protein. The sample has roughly 130,000 distinct CDR3 sequences, roughly 9.5% seen once. Specimen: whole blood. The chain uses TRBV6-2 or TRBV6-3 and TRBJ2-1, with 13 bases matching TRBD2. The clonotype comes from a male donor in good health. Some clones in this sample may be carry-over from other donors' samples. CDR3 sequence: CASSRTSGRHSYNEQFF. CDR3 bases: TGTGCCAGCAGTCGGACTAGCGGGAGACACTCCTACAATGAGCAGTTCTTC.